The source of this T cell receptor (beta chain) is a study of Ad26.COV2.S vaccination and SARS-CoV-2 variants. TCRdb keeps only in-frame clones here, not all; method: immunoSEQ multiplex PCR. The sample consists of approximately 300,000 clones, 85% of them appearing once. Treatment meaning: roughly 18 received Ad26.COV2.S at low or high dose, single or two shots; about 5 received placebo; per-sample allocation not given. Specimen acquisition occurred on day 63 following the initial vaccine or placebo injection. CDR1 is MNHNS and CDR2 is SASEGT in the germline V gene. Unmatched junction bases numbered 9, after V lost 2 bases and J lost 9 bases. The CDR3 totals 15 residues.

The chain recombines TRBV6-1 with TRBJ2-1; 8 bases align to TRBD2. The receptor comes from a person aged 18-65 years who received the Ad26.COV2.S COVID-19 vaccine or a placebo. The specimen was peripheral blood, collected in a trial of Ad26.COV2.S vaccine versus placebo. The CDR3: CASSESGTRYSEQFF. The CDR3 nucleotides read TGTGCCAGCAGTGAATCAGGGACTAGGTATAGTGAGCAGTTCTTC.